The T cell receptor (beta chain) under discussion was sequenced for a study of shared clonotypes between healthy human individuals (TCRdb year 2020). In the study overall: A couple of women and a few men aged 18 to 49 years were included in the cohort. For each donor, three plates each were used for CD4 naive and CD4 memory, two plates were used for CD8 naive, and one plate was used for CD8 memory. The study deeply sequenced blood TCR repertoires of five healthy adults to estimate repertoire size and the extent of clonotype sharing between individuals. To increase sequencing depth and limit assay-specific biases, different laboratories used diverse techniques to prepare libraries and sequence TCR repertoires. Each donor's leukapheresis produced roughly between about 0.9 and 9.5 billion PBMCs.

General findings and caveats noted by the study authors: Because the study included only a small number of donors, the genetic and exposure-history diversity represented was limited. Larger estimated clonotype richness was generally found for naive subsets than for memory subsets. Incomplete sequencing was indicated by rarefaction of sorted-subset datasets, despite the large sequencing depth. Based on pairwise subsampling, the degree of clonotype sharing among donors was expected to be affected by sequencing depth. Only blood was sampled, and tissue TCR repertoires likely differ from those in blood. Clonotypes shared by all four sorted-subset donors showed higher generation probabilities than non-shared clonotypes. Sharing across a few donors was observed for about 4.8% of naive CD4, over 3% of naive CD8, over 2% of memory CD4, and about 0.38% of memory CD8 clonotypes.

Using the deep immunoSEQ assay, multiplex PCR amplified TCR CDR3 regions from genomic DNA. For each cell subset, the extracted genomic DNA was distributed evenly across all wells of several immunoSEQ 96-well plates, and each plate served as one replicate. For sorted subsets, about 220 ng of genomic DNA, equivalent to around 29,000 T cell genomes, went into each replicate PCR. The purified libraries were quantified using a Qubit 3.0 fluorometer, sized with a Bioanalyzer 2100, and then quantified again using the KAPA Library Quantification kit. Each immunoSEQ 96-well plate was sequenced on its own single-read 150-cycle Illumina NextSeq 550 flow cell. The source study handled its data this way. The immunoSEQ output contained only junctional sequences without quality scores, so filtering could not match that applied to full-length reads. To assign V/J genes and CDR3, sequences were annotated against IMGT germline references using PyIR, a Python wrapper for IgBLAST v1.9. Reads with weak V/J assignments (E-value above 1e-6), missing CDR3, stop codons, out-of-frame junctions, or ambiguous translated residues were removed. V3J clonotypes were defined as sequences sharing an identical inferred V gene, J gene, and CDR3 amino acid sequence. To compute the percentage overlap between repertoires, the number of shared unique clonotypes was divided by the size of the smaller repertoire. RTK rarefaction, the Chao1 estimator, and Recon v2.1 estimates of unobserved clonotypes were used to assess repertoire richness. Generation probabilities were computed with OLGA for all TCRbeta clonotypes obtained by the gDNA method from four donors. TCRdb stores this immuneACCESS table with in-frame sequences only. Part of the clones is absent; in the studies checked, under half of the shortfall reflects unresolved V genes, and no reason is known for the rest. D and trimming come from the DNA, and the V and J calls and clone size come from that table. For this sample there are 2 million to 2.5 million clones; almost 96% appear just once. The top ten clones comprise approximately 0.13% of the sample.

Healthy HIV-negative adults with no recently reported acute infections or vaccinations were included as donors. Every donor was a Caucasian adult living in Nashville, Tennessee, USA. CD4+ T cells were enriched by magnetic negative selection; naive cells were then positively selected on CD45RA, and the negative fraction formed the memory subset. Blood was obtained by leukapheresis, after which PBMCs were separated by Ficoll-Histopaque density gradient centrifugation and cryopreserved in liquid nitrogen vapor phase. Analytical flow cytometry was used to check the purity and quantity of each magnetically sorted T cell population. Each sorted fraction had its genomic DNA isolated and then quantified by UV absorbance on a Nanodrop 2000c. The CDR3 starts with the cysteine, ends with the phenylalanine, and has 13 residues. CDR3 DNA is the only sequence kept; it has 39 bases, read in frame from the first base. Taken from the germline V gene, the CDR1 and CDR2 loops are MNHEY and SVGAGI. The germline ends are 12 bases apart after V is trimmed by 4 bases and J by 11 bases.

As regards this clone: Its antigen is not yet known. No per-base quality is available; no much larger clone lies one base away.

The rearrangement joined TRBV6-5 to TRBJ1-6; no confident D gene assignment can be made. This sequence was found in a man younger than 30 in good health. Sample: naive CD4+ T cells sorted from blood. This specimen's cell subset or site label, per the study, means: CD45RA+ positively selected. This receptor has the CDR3 CASSFGHITPLHF. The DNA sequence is TGTGCCAGCAGTTTCGGGCATATCACACCCCTCCACTTT.